This T cell receptor (beta chain) was captured by sequencing in a study of T-cell memory formation after mild COVID-19. Employing constant-segment primers, 5'RACE generated TCR alpha and TCR beta cDNA libraries bearing sample barcodes and UMIs. A single record per CDR3 protein comes from TCRdb applying MiXCR to the 5' RACE reads. The sample has 350,000 to 550,000 distinct CDR3 sequences, approximately 19% seen once. This clonotype was detected many times. Its antigen remains unknown. The CDR3 contains 15 residues. The V gene end was trimmed by 5 bases and the J gene end by 7 bases; junction bases not matched to a gene: 8. Study-level findings and limits: Pre-infection memory carried some responding clones, suggesting that cross-reactive memory joined. What remained unconfirmed was the SARS-CoV-2 specificity of second-wave clones peaking on day 37. Shrinking CD4+ clones were chiefly CM and EM; CD8+ ones were chiefly EMRA.

Material for sequencing was PBMCs or a T cell subset sorted from them (not recorded which). V and J are TRBV23-1 and TRBJ2-1; 10 bases are shared with TRBD1. TRBV23-1 is an ORF, and what it does is uncertain. The source of this sequence is a man aged 18 to 30 who had mild COVID-19 (a few samples of this study predate the infection). Cell type and time point are not known. The CDR3 region has the DNA TGCGCCAGCAGTGATAGGGACAGGGGTGTAAATGAGCAGTTCTTC. Its translation: CASSDRDRGVNEQFF.